The next 12 T cell receptor beta chains were all read from a single sample in a study of T cell changes during pregnancy in multiple sclerosis. TCRdb keeps only in-frame clones here, not all; method: immunoSEQ multiplex PCR. The sample carries tens of thousands of clones, roughly 93% recorded once. Sequencing used CD8+ T cells from peripheral blood mononuclear cells, obtained in the second trimester of pregnancy. Source of these receptors: a female donor with multiple sclerosis, enrolled in a pregnancy study.

The gene calls are TRBV28 and TRBJ1-2, with no clear D. The CDR3 runs to 15 residues. CDR1 MDHEN and CDR2 SYDVKM come from the germline V gene. V gave up 6 bases and J gave up 6 bases, with 20 bases separating them. The DNA for the CDR3 is TGTGCCAGCAGCCCTTTACCGGACTCAGGACATGGCTACACCTTC. Protein sequence: CASSPLPDSGHGYTF.

This rearrangement joins TRBV7-9 to TRBJ2-5; D gene ambiguous. V lost 5 bases and J 5 bases, leaving 12 bases between the germline ends. The CDR3 sequence is 13 residues long. Per germline, CDR1 SEHNR and CDR2 FQNEAQ (reference sequence). CDR3 nucleotide sequence: TGTGCCAGCAGCGCGACTGGTCGCGAGACCCAGTACTTC. It encodes CASSATGRETQYF.

The chain employs TRBV14 and TRBJ2-1; no clear D gene. CDR1 SGHDN and CDR2 FVKESK come from the germline V gene. V was clipped by 4 bases and J by 0 bases, with 10 bases between them. The CDR3 runs 15 residues. This CDR3 is CASSLIPGSYNEQFF. The CDR3 DNA sequence: TGTGCCAGCAGCCTTATACCGGGCTCCTACAATGAGCAGTTCTTC. The variable domain in full, with the rest retrieved from reference TRBV14 and TRBJ2-1, is EAGVTQFPSHSVIEKGQTVTLRCDPISGHDNLYWYRRVMGKEIKFLLHFVKESKQDESGMPNNRFLAERTGGTYSTLKVQPAELEDSGVYFCASSLIPGSYNEQFFGPGTRLTVL.

The V and J genes are TRBV5-1 and TRBJ2-3, with D possibly TRBD2 on 7 matching bases. The CDR3 runs to 14 residues. The V and J ends lost 3 bases and 1 base respectively, with 9 bases between them. Germline V lookup: CDR1 SGHRS, CDR2 YFSETQ. CDR3 nucleotides: TGCGCCAGCAGCTGGGAGGGGGGCACAGATACGCAGTATTTT. Its translation is CASSWEGGTDTQYF.

The chain carries TRBV28 and TRBJ2-1; no definite D call. CDR3 size: 12 residues. The V end was cut by 0 bases, the J end by 6 bases, with 3 bases between. Per germline, CDR1 MDHEN and CDR2 SYDVKM. CDR3 residues: CASSLWRNEQFF. CDR3 nucleotides: TGTGCCAGCAGTTTATGGCGCAATGAGCAGTTCTTC.

The chain couples TRBV19 to TRBJ2-2, with D unclear. V was shortened by 1 base and J by 2 bases, with 5 bases between the two germline ends. Looked up from germline, CDR1 is LNHDA and CDR2 is SQIVND (reference sequence). The CDR3 is 14 residues long. The DNA of the CDR3 is TGTGCCAGTAGTATAGCCAGAAACACCGGGGAGCTGTTTTTT. Its protein is CASSIARNTGELFF.

The chain joins TRBV14 to TRBJ1-4; 8 bases are a match to TRBD1. The germline CDR1 and CDR2 sequences are SGHDN and FVKESK. The CDR3 has 15 residues. J lost 8 bases, V lost 8 bases, and 13 bases had no gene match. This CDR3 is CASRATGGVREKLFF. CDR3 nucleotides: TGTGCCAGCCGGGCCACAGGGGGTGTTCGGGAAAAACTGTTTTTT.

In its sample, this clone was seen once. This chain joins TRBV9 and TRBJ2-7; TRBD1 agrees at 7 bases. Germline V gene data show CDR1 as SGDLS and CDR2 as YYNGEE. The V gene end was trimmed by 4 bases and the J gene end by 6 bases; junction bases not matched to a gene: 7. The CDR3 consists of 13 residues. The CDR3 DNA reads as TGTGCCAGCAGCTCAAACAGGGGCCCCGAGCAGTACTTC. This sequence encodes CASSSNRGPEQYF.

This sequence joins TRBV7-9 and TRBJ1-3; D call uncertain. Trimming took 5 bases from V and 2 from J, leaving 16 bases between them. The CDR3 spans 16 residues. Germline CDR1 is SEHNR and CDR2 is FQNEAQ (reference sequence). CDR3 amino acids: CASSEYAGGTGNTIYF. In DNA form, the CDR3 reads TGTGCCAGCAGCGAATATGCCGGAGGGACTGGAAACACCATATATTTT.

V and J are TRBV11-2 and TRBJ1-5; no clear D gene. This CDR3 contains 13 residues. V was clipped by 0 bases and J by 6 bases, with 6 bases between them. Germline CDR1 reads SGHAT; CDR2 reads FQNNGV. For the CDR3, the DNA is TGTGCCAGCAGCTTAGATACAGTTCAGCCCCAGCATTTT. This sequence encodes CASSLDTVQPQHF.

This chain joins TRBV15 and TRBJ2-3, with D possibly matching TRBD2 (7 bases). V was clipped by 5 bases and J by 0 bases, with 18 bases between them. This CDR3 has 17 residues. From germline, CDR1 is LNHNV and CDR2 YYDKDF (reference sequence). The CDR3 DNA sequence: TGTGCCACCAGCCCTGAGGGGGGGTACCAGAGCACAGATACGCAGTATTTT. Translating it yields CATSPEGGYQSTDTQYF.

V is TRBV5-5 and J is TRBJ2-7; D perhaps matches TRBD2 (6 bases). The CDR3 spans 14 residues. The germline V and J ends were trimmed by 0 bases and 5 bases, with 12 bases remaining between them. Germline V gene data show CDR1 as SGHKS and CDR2 as YYEKEE (reference sequence). The CDR3 nucleotides are TGTGCCAGCAGCTTGGTGCGGGATTCTCACGAGCAGTACTTC. Translation: CASSLVRDSHEQYF. Together with reference TRBV5-5 and TRBJ2-7, the CDR3 gives the full variable domain: DAGVTQSPTHLIKTRGQQVTLRCSPISGHKSVSWYQQVLGQGPQFIFQYYEKEERGRGNFPDRFSARQFPNYSSELNVNALLLGDSALYLCASSLVRDSHEQYFGPGTRLTVT.